One sample yielded the 31 T cell receptor beta chains listed below, sequenced in a study of regulatory T cells in long-lasting Graves disease. The time point denotes: newly diagnosed GD, antithyroid drugs for less than 3 months. RNA isolated from PBMCs was used to make the TCR library. Library construction for TCR beta used iRepertoire HTBI primers and Arm-PCR of CDR3 regions. MiXCR was run by TCRdb on the multiplex PCR reads, yielding one entry per CDR3 protein. The sample has under 500,000 distinct CDR3 sequences; roughly 15% are singletons. These data are also associated with another study on T cells in Graves' hyperthyroidism and ophthalmopathy.

This specimen consisted of peripheral blood mononuclear cells (PBMCs), obtained at new diagnosis, from a patient treated with antithyroid drugs. These receptors all stem from a woman between 25 and 40 years old with Graves disease.

Many counts were recorded for this clonotype. The chain couples TRBV28 to TRBJ1-2; 10 bases match TRBD1. Germline loops: CDR1 MDHEN, CDR2 SYDVKM. The CDR3 sequence is 17 residues long. V was pared by 4 bases and J by 4 bases, with 12 bases of the junction left unmatched. The CDR3 loop is CASSSRTGGDYGYGYTF. In nucleotides, the CDR3 is TGTGCCAGCAGTTCCCGGACAGGGGGAGACTATGGCTATGGCTACACCTTC.

This clonotype has only a few counts. The rearrangement links TRBV27 to TRBJ2-1, with 7 bases lining up with TRBD2. Germline CDR1 and CDR2: MNHEY and SMNVEV (reference sequence). Trimming at V came to 7 bases and at J to 8 bases, leaving 11 bases not matched to a gene. The CDR3 loop spans 14 amino acids. The CDR3 coding sequence is TGTGCCAGCAAACCTATAGCGGGCATGGATGAGCAGTTCTTC. Its protein is CASKPIAGMDEQFF.

About this clonotype itself: Sequence at one end of the junction differs from germline and may be a read error. The V and J genes are TRBV12-3 or TRBV12-4 and TRBJ2-2; D ambiguous. CDR3 size: 16 residues. CDR3 nucleotides: TGTGCCAGCAGTCACTTGGAAGGAATGAACACCCGGGAGCTGTTTTTT. As protein: CASSHLEGMNTRELFF.

This clonotype was counted ten times or more. V gene TRBV28 combines with J gene TRBJ2-7, with D perhaps matching TRBD2 (5 bases). The CDR3 is made up of 12 amino acids. V gave up 4 bases and J gave up 6 bases, with 10 bases separating them. Germline V lookup: CDR1 MDHEN, CDR2 SYDVKM. The CDR3 DNA reads as TGTGCCAGCAGTTCGACGCGGGTCGAGCAGTACTTC. Its translation: CASSSTRVEQYF.

This clonotype was detected a few times. The J gene is TRBJ2-2, the V gene TRBV27; 7 bases are shared with TRBD2. CDR3 length: 14 amino acids. The V gene's germline CDR1 is MNHEY and CDR2 SMNVEV (reference sequence). Unmatched junction bases numbered 2, after V lost 6 bases and J lost 1 base. The CDR3 spells CASRTSRNTGELFF. In DNA form, the CDR3 reads TGTGCCAGCAGGACTAGCAGGAACACCGGGGAGCTGTTTTTT.

The chain links TRBV4-1 to TRBJ2-1; 8 positions agree with TRBD2. The CDR3 has 14 residues. Germline lookup yields CDR1 MGHRA and CDR2 YSYEKL. V lost 3 bases, J lost 8 bases, and 6 bases stayed unmatched. CDR3 amino acids: CASSQPGLGYEQFF. The CDR3 DNA reads as TGCGCCAGCAGCCAGCCGGGACTAGGCTATGAGCAGTTCTTC.

The chain combines TRBV30 with TRBJ2-6; no firm D call. The V gene lost 5 bases and the J gene lost 4 bases, with 9 bases spanning the gap. This CDR3 contains 13 residues. Looked up from germline, CDR1 is GTSNPN and CDR2 is SVGIG (reference sequence). For the CDR3, the DNA is TGTGCCTGGGAAATTGCCGGGGCCAACGTCCTGACTTTC. Its protein product is CAWEIAGANVLTF.

This clonotype was counted a few times. V and J are TRBV20-1 and TRBJ2-5, with D hard to call. Germline assignment: CDR1 DFQATT and CDR2 SNEGSKA (reference sequence). This CDR3 is built from 13 residues. V dropped 5 bases and J dropped 1 base, with 11 bases sitting between them. The CDR3 sequence: CSAPTQIQETQYF. The DNA for the CDR3 is TGCAGTGCTCCCACTCAGATCCAAGAGACCCAGTACTTC.

This clonotype was counted ten times or more. V is TRBV11-2 and J is TRBJ2-1; D remains unclear. Germline V gene sequence: CDR1 SGHAT, CDR2 FQNNGV. There are 13 residues in the CDR3. The V end lost 2 bases, the J end lost 6 bases, and 8 bases lay between the germline ends. CDR3 region: CASSLIRANEQFF. Here the CDR3 DNA reads TGTGCCAGCAGCTTAATCCGAGCCAATGAGCAGTTCTTC.

Details on this clonotype: A clone one base away is much larger, so this may be a read error. The chain employs TRBV7-9 and TRBJ2-1, with a weak D call TRBD2 (6 bases). This CDR3 spans 15 amino acids. From germline, CDR1 is SEHNR and CDR2 FQNEAQ (reference sequence). In DNA, the CDR3 is TGTGCCAGCGGCTTGTGGGAGGCCGGGGTTTATGAGCAGTTCTTC. This gives the protein CASGLWEAGVYEQFF.

This clonotype was counted many times. V is TRBV11-2 and J is TRBJ1-1; 7 bases agree with TRBD1. V shed 2 bases and J 7 bases; nucleotides not matched to a gene: 7. The germline V gene encodes CDR1 SGHAT and CDR2 FQNNGV. CDR3 length: 14 residues. CDR3 in amino acids: CASSLFLGQNEAFF. The CDR3 DNA reads as TGTGCCAGCAGCTTATTTTTGGGACAGAATGAAGCTTTCTTT.

This clonotype was detected ten times or more. The chain joins TRBV7-6 to TRBJ1-4; D gene ambiguous. The V end lost 1 base, the J end lost 8 bases, and 11 bases lay between the germline ends. The CDR3 contains 14 residues. Germline CDR1 reads SGHVS; CDR2 reads FNYEAQ. CDR3 DNA: TGTGCCAGCAGCTTAGACGGGCCGACCGAAAAACTGTTTTTT. It codes for CASSLDGPTEKLFF.

Of note for this clonotype: An end of the junction does not agree with germline; a read error may underlie this. V and J are TRBV18 and TRBJ2-1, with D unclear. The CDR3 loop spans 12 amino acids. The germline V gene encodes CDR1 KGHSH and CDR2 LQKENI. CDR3: CASSPQGPEQLF. The CDR3 DNA is TGTGCCAGCTCACCACAGGGTCCTGAGCAGCTCTTC.

This clonotype was seen repeatedly, ten times or more. The gene calls are TRBV24-1 and TRBJ2-1, with 10 bases fitting TRBD1. The V segment lost 3 bases and the J segment 9 bases; nucleotides outside the gene matches: 10. Germline CDR1 and CDR2: KGHDR and SFDVKD. This CDR3 is built from 16 residues. The CDR3 DNA sequence: TGTGCCACCAGTGATGTGACAGGGGGCGTTCATGGTGAGCAGTTCTTC. It yields the protein CATSDVTGGVHGEQFF.

This clonotype was observed at least ten times. DNA of the CDR3: TGTGCCTGGAGTGTGGGGGACAGGAAAAACATTCAGTACTTC. Encoded protein: CAWSVGDRKNIQYF. This chain connects TRBV30 to TRBJ2-4; TRBD1 aligns across 8 bases. The germline gives CDR1 GTSNPN, CDR2 SVGIG (reference sequence). The CDR3 has 14 residues. V shed 0 bases and J 4 bases; nucleotides not matched to a gene: 2.

This clonotype was found many times. The V gene is TRBV7-2, the J gene TRBJ2-5; D is possibly TRBD1 (6 bases). CDR1 is SGHTA and CDR2 is FQGNSA in the germline V gene. Trimming left V 1 base short and J 4 bases short, with 25 bases between. The CDR3 length is 19 residues. CDR3 sequence reads: CASSLVYVGTSRAGETQYF. CDR3 DNA: TGTGCCAGCAGCTTAGTTTATGTCGGGACATCACGCGCCGGAGAGACCCAGTACTTC.

The chain has TRBV11-2 and TRBJ2-1; D perhaps matches TRBD2 (6 bases). Germline V CDR1 and CDR2: SGHAT, FQNNGV. The CDR3 runs to 18 residues. V lost 5 bases to trimming and J lost 1 base, with 21 bases between them. CDR3 protein: CASSGLPASSDSYNEQFF. As DNA, the CDR3 is TGTGCCAGCAGCGGGTTGCCTGCCTCTAGCGATTCCTACAATGAGCAGTTCTTC.

This clonotype was observed many times. The gene calls are TRBV12-3 or TRBV12-4 and TRBJ2-5; 13 bases map to TRBD2. The CDR3 has 19 residues. V lost 9 bases and J lost 0; bases outside the gene matches: 16. CDR3 residues: CARGPRGTSGDENQETQYF. As DNA, the CDR3 is TGTGCCAGAGGCCCGCGTGGGACTAGCGGGGACGAAAACCAAGAGACCCAGTACTTC.

V gene TRBV20-1 combines with J gene TRBJ2-1, with 14 bases that match TRBD2. Germline assignment: CDR1 DFQATT and CDR2 SNEGSKA (reference sequence). Trimming removed 6 bases from V and 3 bases from J; junction bases left unmatched: 7. The CDR3 consists of 16 residues. Here the CDR3 DNA reads TGCAGTGCGCTGACTAGCGGGAGGGCCGTCTACAATGAGCAGTTCTTC. The encoded protein is CSALTSGRAVYNEQFF.

Details on this clonotype: Mismatch with germline at one junction end may stem from a read error. The V gene is TRBV29-1, the J gene TRBJ1-2; D not resolved. This CDR3 region has 12 residues. Germline V lookup: CDR1 SQVTM, CDR2 ANQGSEA. This CDR3 is CSVLAGNYGYAF. The DNA of the CDR3 is TGCAGCGTTCTAGCCGGGAACTATGGCTACGCCTTC. Full variable domain (remainder filled in from reference TRBV29-1 and TRBJ1-2): SAVISQKPSRDICQRGTSLTIQCQVDSQVTMMFWYRQQPGQSLTLIATANQGSEATYESGFVIDKFPISRPNLTFSTLTVSNMSPEDSSIYLCSVLAGNYGYAFGSGTRLTVV.

The V call is TRBV4-2, the J call TRBJ1-2; possibly TRBD1 for D (5 bases). Trimming shortened V by 3 bases and J by 0 bases, and 11 bases separated the two germline ends. The CDR3 extends over 15 amino acids. Germline-derived CDR1 and CDR2 are LGHNA and YNFKEQ. CDR3 in amino acids: CASSQFGTANYGYTF. DNA of the CDR3: TGTGCCAGCAGCCAGTTCGGGACGGCTAACTATGGCTACACCTTC.

This clonotype was seen a handful of times. J is TRBJ2-3 and V is TRBV10-3; D is ambiguous. CDR1 and CDR2 (germline): ENHRY, SYGVKD. This CDR3 has 12 amino acids. The V end was cut by 1 base, the J end by 2 bases, with 1 base between. The CDR3 sequence: CAISEFTDTQYF. The CDR3 coding sequence is TGTGCCATCAGTGAGTTCACAGATACGCAGTATTTT.

This clonotype was observed at least ten times. The chain recombines TRBV12-3 or TRBV12-4 with TRBJ1-1; D uncertain. V dropped 4 bases and J dropped 1 base, with 10 bases sitting between them. The CDR3 is 14 residues long. The CDR3 loop is CASSSIGQNTEAFF. For the CDR3, the DNA is TGTGCCAGCAGTTCTATTGGGCAGAACACTGAAGCTTTCTTT.

As regards this clonotype: A much larger clone differs from this one at a single base, so this may be a read error. The chain links TRBV2 to TRBJ2-2; TRBD1 matches at 10 bases. The CDR3 length is 15 residues. Per the germline V gene, CDR1 is SNHLY and CDR2 is FYNNEI. V dropped 6 bases and J dropped 1; count of bases not matched to a gene: 2. Here the CDR3 reads CASRGDRGNTGELFF. The CDR3, as DNA: TGTGCCAGCAGGGGGGACAGGGGGAACACCGGGGAGCTGTTTTTT.

This clonotype came up many times. The genes are TRBV5-1 and TRBJ2-6; 8 nucleotides align to TRBD1. This CDR3 has 16 amino acids. The V gene end was trimmed by 5 bases and the J gene end by 0 bases; junction bases not matched to a gene: 4. The germline CDR1 and CDR2 sequences are SGHRS and YFSETQ. The CDR3 spells CASRGTGSSGANVLTF. For the CDR3, the DNA is TGCGCCAGCAGGGGGACAGGATCCTCTGGGGCCAACGTCCTGACTTTC.

This clonotype was recorded many times. J is TRBJ1-6 and V is TRBV11-2; 10 bases agree with TRBD1. This CDR3 comprises 16 residues. The germline CDR1 and CDR2 sequences are SGHAT and FQNNGV. After removal of 5 bases from V and 5 bases from J, the junction contained 6 bases not matched to a gene. The CDR3 nucleotides read TGTGCCAGCAGCCTTTTAGGGACAGGGGATAATTCACCCCTCCACTTT. It specifies CASSLLGTGDNSPLHF. Full variable domain (missing parts from reference TRBV11-2 and TRBJ1-6): EAGVAQSPRYKIIEKRQSVAFWCNPISGHATLYWYQQILGQGPKLLIQFQNNGVVDDSQLPKDRFSAERLKGVDSTLKIQPAKLEDSAVYLCASSLLGTGDNSPLHFGNGTRLTVT.

This clonotype has a count of ten or more. This sequence joins TRBV28 and TRBJ2-2, with no clear D. The CDR3 extends over 13 amino acids. Germline-derived CDR1 and CDR2 are MDHEN and SYDVKM. Trimming stripped 6 bases from V and 8 bases from J, with 13 bases between. DNA of the CDR3: TGTGCCAGCAGCCTTGACTTGGGAGGGGAGCTGTTTTTT. The encoded protein is CASSLDLGGELFF.

This clonotype was observed at least ten times. The J gene is TRBJ2-3, the V gene TRBV20-1; no clear D gene. V lost 0 bases and J lost 3, with 13 bases in between. The CDR3 has 15 residues. CDR1 is DFQATT, CDR2 SNEGSKA, per germline (reference sequence). DNA for the CDR3: TGCAGTGCTAGAGATCTCGGCGGAATGACAGATACGCAGTATTTT. It translates to CSARDLGGMTDTQYF.

Many counts were recorded for this clonotype. The chain uses TRBV11-2 and TRBJ2-7, with no clear D. Trimming took off 5 bases at V and 2 bases at J, with 13 bases between the two ends. The germline V gene has CDR1 SGHAT and CDR2 FQNNGV. The CDR3 sequence is 14 residues long. CDR3 sequence: CASSLRTGTYEQYF. The CDR3 DNA reads as TGTGCCAGCAGCCTCCGGACCGGCACCTACGAGCAGTACTTC.

With regard to this clonotype: Compared with germline, one end of the junction differs, possibly owing to a read error. The chain has TRBV5-4 and TRBJ2-1, with 11 bases aligning to TRBD1. The CDR3 consists of 15 residues. CDR1 is SGHNT and CDR2 is YYREEE in the germline V gene (reference sequence). CDR3 in amino acids: CASRLDRGLYNEQFF. CDR3 nucleotide sequence: TGTGCCAGCAGGTTGGACAGGGGGCTGTACAATGAGCAGTTCTTC.

The chain links TRBV11-2 to TRBJ1-2; no reliable D call. Germline V gene sequence: CDR1 SGHAT, CDR2 FQNNGV. This CDR3 is built from 13 residues. Trimming removed 3 bases from V and 2 bases from J, with 7 bases in between. CDR3 amino acids: CASSLIGNYGYTF. DNA for the CDR3: TGTGCCAGCAGCTTGATAGGCAACTATGGCTACACCTTC.